The T cell receptor (beta chain) under discussion was sequenced for a study of T-cell memory formation after mild COVID-19. Study-wide points: Certain responding clones were present in pre-infection memory, suggesting participation of cross-reactive memory.

About this clonotype: Its antigen is not identified.

TCRdb called the 5' RACE reads again in MiXCR, with one record for every CDR3 protein. The table has tens of thousands of distinct CDR3 sequences, about 15% seen once. The V end lost 5 bases, the J end lost 0 bases, and 16 bases lay between the germline ends. The length of the CDR3 is 16 residues. Germline CDR1 and CDR2: SEHNR and FQNEAQ (reference sequence). The sequenced sample was PBMCs or a T cell subset sorted from them (not recorded which). The clonotype was recovered from an adult woman who had mild COVID-19 (a few samples of this study predate the infection). Cell type and time point are not known. The chain employs TRBV7-9 and TRBJ2-5; perhaps TRBD2 as D (5 bases). CDR3 amino acids: CASSTRDSDNQETQYF. In DNA, the CDR3 is TGTGCCAGCAGCACTCGGGATAGCGACAACCAAGAGACCCAGTACTTC.